One sample yielded the 30 T cell receptor beta chains listed below, sequenced in a study of beta chain features in type 1 diabetes. Findings and limits, study-wide: TCRB CDR3 length was moderately but significantly reduced in all four CD4+ subsets of Type 1 diabetes patients.

Their antigens remain unidentified. Of the isolated RNA, all was reverse transcribed, and so the sequenced material was expressed TCRB transcripts. Clones were read by immunoSEQ multiplex PCR, and TCRdb kept only the in-frame ones, dropping some. The sample includes 640,000 or so clones, around 15% of them seen just once. Input material: naive CD4+ T cells from blood. The receptors were gathered from a young man with type 1 diabetes.

In the case of this clone: Other DNA sequences in this sample translate to the same CDR3. The chain joins TRBV29-1 to TRBJ1-1; D remains unclear. The CDR3 runs to 10 residues. The ends were cut back, 4 bases at V and 5 bases at J, with 5 bases in the middle. Germline CDR1 is SQVTM and CDR2 is ANQGSEA. CDR3 DNA: TGCAGCGTTGTTGGGACTGAAGCTTTCTTT. Protein sequence: CSVVGTEAFF.

The CDR3 DNA reads TGTGCCAGCAGCACACGACAGGGGGACACTGAAGCTTTCTTT. Protein product: CASSTRQGDTEAFF. The chain links TRBV11-3 to TRBJ1-1; 9 bases agree with TRBD1. This CDR3 contains 14 residues. With 5 bases clipped from V and 3 bases from J, the junction kept 4 bases outside the gene matches. CDR1 is SGHNT and CDR2 is YENEEA in the germline V gene.

This clone was detected only a few times. The chain uses TRBV30 and TRBJ2-5; 9 positions agree with TRBD2. Germline V gives CDR1 GTSNPN, CDR2 SVGIG (reference sequence). The CDR3 extends over 14 amino acids. The junction had 2 bases not matched to a gene; V was cut back by 1 base and J by 2 bases. This CDR3 is CAWSETSGQETQYF. As DNA, the CDR3 is TGTGCCTGGAGTGAGACTAGCGGACAAGAGACCCAGTACTTC.

This clone has more than one count but fewer than ten. The gene calls are TRBV7-9 and TRBJ1-2; 8 bases are a match to TRBD1. This CDR3 contains 16 residues. Germline-derived CDR1 and CDR2 are SEHNR and FQNEAQ (reference sequence). The junction had 7 bases not matched to a gene; V was cut back by 0 bases and J by 4 bases. In DNA, the CDR3 is TGTGCCAGCAGCTTAGCGGCTCAGGGGGCCGCCTATGGCTACACCTTC. It encodes CASSLAAQGAAYGYTF.

The sample holds a few counts of this clone. Here the CDR3 DNA reads TGTGCCATCAGAACTAGCGGGGTGAGCACAGATACGCAGTATTTT. It yields the protein CAIRTSGVSTDTQYF. The genes are TRBV10-3 and TRBJ2-3; the match to TRBD2 covers 10 bases. Germline trimming cut 6 bases from V and 0 bases from J; bases unmatched to any gene: 3. The CDR3 extends over 15 amino acids. Germline V lookup: CDR1 ENHRY, CDR2 SYGVKD.

The gene calls are TRBV4-2 and TRBJ1-3; TRBD1 might be the D (5 bases). Germline values: CDR1 LGHNA, CDR2 YNFKEQ. Trimming cost V 5 bases and J 1 base, with 12 bases left between them. This CDR3 spans 15 amino acids. In DNA form, the CDR3 reads TGTGCCAGCAGCTCGCCTGGGGGATCTGGAAACACCATATATTTT. Amino acid sequence: CASSSPGGSGNTIYF.

The chain carries TRBV28 and TRBJ1-5; D unresolved. CDR1 is MDHEN and CDR2 is SYDVKM in the germline V gene. This CDR3 comprises 12 residues. V was shortened by 3 bases and J by 10 bases, with 10 bases between the two germline ends. CDR3 sequence reads: CASSLGSHPQHF. CDR3 in DNA: TGTGCCAGCAGTTTGGGGTCCCATCCCCAGCATTTT.

This chain links TRBV5-1 with TRBJ1-1; D uncertain. Trimming removed 4 bases from V and 3 bases from J, with 10 bases in between. This CDR3 comprises 13 residues. Germline V gene data show CDR1 as SGHRS and CDR2 as YFSETQ. CDR3 DNA: TGCGCCAGCAGCGGTCAAGAGGACACTGAAGCTTTCTTT. Translated, it gives CASSGQEDTEAFF.

The chain couples TRBV7-8 to TRBJ1-5; D gene uncertain. The CDR3 is 14 amino acids. The germline V gene has CDR1 SGHVS and CDR2 FQNEAQ. With 2 bases removed from V and 7 bases from J, the gap between germline ends came to 12 bases. CDR3 coding DNA: TGTGCCAGCAGCTTACAAGAGGTACGGCAGCCCCAGCATTTT. Translated, it gives CASSLQEVRQPQHF. The complete variable domain, with remaining parts taken from reference TRBV7-8 and TRBJ1-5, reads GAGVSQSPRYKVAKRGQDVALRCDPISGHVSLFWYQQALGQGPEFLTYFQNEAQLDKSGLPSDRFFAERPEGSVSTLKIQRTQQEDSAVYLCASSLQEVRQPQHFGDGTRLSIL.

The chain carries TRBV28 and TRBJ1-2, with TRBD1 matching over 8 bases. Trimming took 6 bases from V and 6 from J; bases not matched to a gene: 12. The CDR3 sequence is 15 residues long. Looked up from germline, CDR1 is MDHEN and CDR2 is SYDVKM. The CDR3 DNA is TGTGCCAGCAGAAAACCGACAGGGGTGCTTGATGGCTACACCTTC. As protein: CASRKPTGVLDGYTF.

This sequence joins TRBV11-2 and TRBJ2-3; D assignment may be TRBD1 or TRBD2 (5 bases each). The CDR3 covers 14 residues. Looked up from germline, CDR1 is SGHAT and CDR2 is FQNNGV. V lost 7 bases, J lost 4 bases, and 15 bases lay in between. CDR3 DNA: TGTGCCAGCATTATCCCCGGGGCCCCAGATACGCAGTATTTT. Residues: CASIIPGAPDTQYF.

This chain connects TRBV7-8 to TRBJ1-5; D unresolved. CDR1 and CDR2 from the germline V gene are SGHVS and FQNEAQ. This CDR3 is built from 12 residues. V lost 5 bases, J lost 5 bases, and 7 bases lay in between. The DNA of the CDR3 is TGTGCCAGCAGCCAAACAGATCAGCCCCAGCATTTT. It is translated as CASSQTDQPQHF.

The chain employs TRBV7-9 and TRBJ2-1; TRBD2 matches 10 bases. The J segment lost 6 bases and the V segment lost 6 bases, leaving 5 bases of the junction unmatched. The germline CDR1 and CDR2 sequences are SEHNR and FQNEAQ (reference sequence). CDR3 length: 14 amino acids. The chain's CDR3 is CASSLAGVINEQFF. The CDR3, as DNA: TGTGCCAGCAGTCTAGCGGGGGTTATCAATGAGCAGTTCTTC.

This chain joins TRBV6-5 and TRBJ2-7; D gene ambiguous. The CDR3 extends over 14 amino acids. The V gene lost 6 bases and the J gene lost 0 bases, with 12 bases spanning the gap. Germline V lookup: CDR1 MNHEY, CDR2 SVGAGI. The CDR3 DNA is TGTGCCAGCAGAGCAGGACGGGCCTCCTACGAGCAGTACTTC. It specifies CASRAGRASYEQYF.

This clone was detected only a few times. The chain carries TRBV7-9 and TRBJ2-5, with D perhaps TRBD1 or TRBD2 (5 bases each). The V gene lost 5 bases and the J gene lost 2 bases, with 18 bases spanning the gap. The CDR3 contains 16 residues. Germline CDR1 reads SEHNR; CDR2 reads FQNEAQ (reference sequence). The CDR3 loop is CASSRPGSPIQETQYF. DNA for the CDR3: TGTGCCAGCAGCCGACCAGGGAGTCCGATACAAGAGACCCAGTACTTC.

The chain carries TRBV14 and TRBJ1-2, with TRBD1 matching 8 bases. The CDR3 has 15 amino acids. V gave up 1 base and J gave up 4 bases; unmatched junction bases: 5. The germline V gene encodes CDR1 SGHDN and CDR2 FVKESK. The CDR3 DNA reads TGTGCCAGCAGCCAAGGGACAGGGCTACTCTATGGCTACACCTTC. Its protein product is CASSQGTGLLYGYTF.

This clone was recorded a few times. V gene TRBV2 combines with J gene TRBJ2-1; TRBD2 is a possible D gene (7 bases). The germline V gene encodes CDR1 SNHLY and CDR2 FYNNEI. The CDR3 is 13 amino acids. The V gene lost 8 bases and the J gene lost 3 bases, with 11 bases spanning the gap. As DNA, the CDR3 is TGTGCCAGCCTGGGGGGGCTCTACAATGAGCAGTTCTTC. Protein: CASLGGLYNEQFF.

This clone was observed a few times. The gene calls are TRBV9 and TRBJ1-1, with D perhaps TRBD1 (5 bases). This CDR3 comprises 15 residues. V lost 0 bases to trimming and J lost 4 bases, with 13 bases between them. Per germline, CDR1 SGDLS and CDR2 YYNGEE. The CDR3 loop is CASSVGGVFSTEAFF. The DNA of the CDR3 is TGTGCCAGCAGCGTAGGGGGGGTCTTCAGCACTGAAGCTTTCTTT.

This clone showed up just a few times. The genes are TRBV27 and TRBJ2-5; a weak D match, TRBD2 (6 bases). The germline V and J ends were trimmed by 8 bases and 9 bases, with 25 bases remaining between them. This CDR3 contains 15 residues. Germline CDR1 MNHEY, CDR2 SMNVEV (reference sequence). CDR3 region: CASADPPDYWSAQYF. CDR3 bases: TGTGCCAGCGCAGACCCCCCGGACTACTGGTCGGCCCAGTACTTC.

V and J are TRBV15 and TRBJ1-5; unclear D gene. CDR3 length equals 15 residues. Germline CDR1 reads LNHNV; CDR2 reads YYDKDF (reference sequence). Trimming cost V 0 bases and J 3 bases, with 9 bases left between them. The CDR3: CATSRERTANQPQHF. CDR3 DNA: TGTGCCACCAGCAGAGAAAGGACCGCCAATCAGCCCCAGCATTTT.

V and J are TRBV7-9 and TRBJ1-6, with D hard to call. Germline V gene sequence: CDR1 SEHNR, CDR2 FQNEAQ (reference sequence). The V and J ends lost 5 bases and 8 bases respectively, with 10 bases between them. CDR3 length: 13 amino acids. The CDR3 region is CASSRGMDSPLHF. CDR3 nucleotide sequence: TGTGCCAGCAGCCGCGGAATGGATTCACCCCTCCACTTT.

This clone came up a few times. The V call is TRBV28, the J call TRBJ1-1; D gene unclear. The CDR3 is 14 residues long. V lost 5 bases and J lost 0, with 10 bases in between. CDR1 and CDR2 (germline): MDHEN, SYDVKM. Written as DNA, the CDR3 is TGTGCCAGCAGTCCCCCGACGGTGAACACTGAAGCTTTCTTT. Translation: CASSPPTVNTEAFF.

This clone was seen a handful of times. This chain links TRBV6-6 with TRBJ2-1, with 10 bases lining up with TRBD1. Germline loops: CDR1 MNHNY, CDR2 SVGAGI (reference sequence). The CDR3 sequence is 15 residues long. Trimming at V came to 8 bases and at J to 5 bases, leaving 9 bases not matched to a gene. CDR3 sequence (DNA): TGTGCCAGCTGGTCGTTGGACAGGGGGAACAATGAGCAGTTCTTC. Its protein product is CASWSLDRGNNEQFF.

This clone has more than one count but fewer than ten. V is TRBV7-9 and J is TRBJ1-2, with TRBD1 as a possible D gene (6 bases). Trimming pared 2 bases from V and 7 bases from J, leaving 11 bases between. The CDR3 runs to 13 residues. Germline-derived CDR1 and CDR2 are SEHNR and FQNEAQ (reference sequence). Written as DNA, the CDR3 is TGTGCCAGCAGCTTATGGGACAAGCTTGGCTACACCTTC. Its translation: CASSLWDKLGYTF. The full variable domain, completed using reference TRBV7-9 and TRBJ1-2, is DTGVSQNPRHKITKRGQNVTFRCDPISEHNRLYWYRQTLGQGPEFLTYFQNEAQLEKSRLLSDRFSAERPKGSFSTLEIQRTEQGDSAMYLCASSLWDKLGYTFGSGTRLTVV.

This clone was found a few times. V and J are TRBV30 and TRBJ2-1; 11 bases map to TRBD2. Looked up from germline, CDR1 is GTSNPN and CDR2 is SVGIG (reference sequence). The junction had 4 bases not matched to a gene; V was cut back by 0 bases and J by 6 bases. This CDR3 spans 15 amino acids. In DNA form, the CDR3 reads TGTGCCTGGAGTGTACGACTAGCGGGGCCCAATGAGCAGTTCTTC. This translates into CAWSVRLAGPNEQFF. Combining the CDR3 with reference TRBV30 and TRBJ2-1 gives the whole variable domain SQTIHQWPATLVQPVGSPLSLECTVEGTSNPNLYWYRQAAGRGLQLLFYSVGIGQISSEVPQNLSASRPQDRQFILSSKKLLLSDSGFYLCAWSVRLAGPNEQFFGPGTRLTVL.

The genes are TRBV19 and TRBJ2-3; 8 bases match TRBD2. CDR1 LNHDA and CDR2 SQIVND come from the germline V gene (reference sequence). J lost 3 bases, V lost 6 bases, and 5 bases had no gene match. The CDR3 runs 14 residues. The CDR3: CASSHSGATDTQYF. The DNA of the CDR3 is TGTGCCAGTAGCCATAGCGGGGCGACAGATACGCAGTATTTT.

The chain employs TRBV6-1 and TRBJ2-1; D gene unclear. Germline V gene lookup returns CDR1 MNHNS and CDR2 SASEGT. V was clipped by 3 bases and J by 4 bases, with 10 bases between them. This CDR3 contains 14 residues. The DNA of the CDR3 is TGTGCCAGCAGTGACCCCTGGCGTTACAATGAGCAGTTCTTC. It is translated as CASSDPWRYNEQFF.

This clone showed up just a few times. The CDR3 coding sequence is TGCGCCAGCAGCCTGGGACAGGGGAATTGGGAGCAGTACTTC. Translation: CASSLGQGNWEQYF. The gene calls are TRBV5-1 and TRBJ2-7, with 10 bases fitting TRBD1. J was trimmed by 7 bases and V by 4 bases; bases with no gene match: 8. CDR3 length equals 14 residues. Germline V CDR1 and CDR2: SGHRS, YFSETQ.

The V call is TRBV7-2, the J call TRBJ1-6; D gene ambiguous. V lost 5 bases, J lost 14 bases, and 13 bases lay in between. CDR1 is SGHTA, CDR2 FQGNSA, per germline. This CDR3 contains 12 residues. In DNA, the CDR3 is TGTGCCAGCAGCCCCCGACACCGAACCCTCCACTTT. Its protein product is CASSPRHRTLHF.

The V gene is TRBV7-2, the J gene TRBJ2-5; maybe TRBD2 (5 bases). Germline V gene data show CDR1 as SGHTA and CDR2 as FQGNSA. The length of the CDR3 is 12 residues. The ends were cut back, 5 bases at V and 7 bases at J, with 11 bases in the middle. CDR3 sequence: CASSPRRGTQYF. The DNA of the CDR3 is TGTGCCAGCAGCCCTCGCCGGGGGACCCAGTACTTC.